The T cell receptor (beta chain) under discussion was sequenced for a study of T-cell memory formation after mild COVID-19. Overall study findings and caveats: Contracting CD8+ clones were enriched in EMRA, CD4+ mainly in CM and EM.

As regards this clonotype: What it binds is unknown.

The germline V gene encodes CDR1 SEHNR and CDR2 FQNEAQ (reference sequence). The CDR3 spans 21 residues. Germline trimming cut 4 bases from V and 3 bases from J; bases unmatched to any gene: 24. TCRdb itself ran the 5' RACE reads through MiXCR, one entry per CDR3 protein. Found here are around 100,000 distinct CDR3 sequences, 20% to 25% of them singletons; the top ten hold about 42%. Sequenced: PBMCs or a T cell subset sorted from them (not recorded which). This TCR was sampled from a man in his late teens or twenties who had mild COVID-19 (a few samples of this study predate the infection). Cell type and time point are not known. The rearrangement joins TRBV7-9 to TRBJ2-3; 8 bases align to TRBD2. CDR3 nucleotide sequence: TGTGCCAGCAGCTCCGATGGGGGGGCCCAACCGGGACTAGGGGAGACAGATACGCAGTATTTT. Protein product: CASSSDGGAQPGLGETDTQYF.